The source of this TCR beta chain is a study of T-cell memory formation after mild COVID-19. Study-wide background: The study found TCR clusters largely donor specific. General study results and limits: Whereas later expanders leaned CD4+, clones contracting day 15 to 85 showed a balanced CD4/CD8 makeup. Pre-infection memory contained some responding clones, which suggested that cross-reactive memory had joined.

TCRdb independently ran MiXCR on the 5' RACE reads; one entry per CDR3 protein. This table holds about 470,000 distinct CDR3 sequences, around a quarter found once. The CDR3 covers 13 residues. CDR1 SEHNR and CDR2 FQNEAQ come from the germline V gene (reference sequence). The V gene lost 8 bases and the J gene lost 9 bases, with 18 bases spanning the gap. Turning to this clonotype: Antigen unknown.

The source material was PBMCs or a T cell subset sorted from them (not recorded which). The chain combines TRBV7-9 with TRBJ2-3; TRBD2 is a possible D gene (5 bases). This sequence was found in an adult woman who had mild COVID-19 (a few samples of this study predate the infection). Cell type and time point are not known. This CDR3 reads CASSAQEGATQYF. DNA for the CDR3: TGTGCCAGCTCCGCCCAAGAGGGTGCGACGCAGTATTTT.